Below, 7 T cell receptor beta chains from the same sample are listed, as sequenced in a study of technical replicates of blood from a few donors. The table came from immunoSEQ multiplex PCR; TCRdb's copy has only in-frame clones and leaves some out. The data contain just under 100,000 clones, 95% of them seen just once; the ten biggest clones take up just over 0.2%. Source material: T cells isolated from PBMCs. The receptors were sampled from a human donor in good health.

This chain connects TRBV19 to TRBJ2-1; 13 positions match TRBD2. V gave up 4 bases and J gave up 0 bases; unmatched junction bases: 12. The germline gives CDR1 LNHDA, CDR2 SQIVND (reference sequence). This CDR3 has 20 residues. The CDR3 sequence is CASSRGTSGTQTGSYNEQFF. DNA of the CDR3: TGTGCCAGTAGTAGAGGGACTAGCGGGACCCAAACAGGCTCCTACAATGAGCAGTTCTTC.

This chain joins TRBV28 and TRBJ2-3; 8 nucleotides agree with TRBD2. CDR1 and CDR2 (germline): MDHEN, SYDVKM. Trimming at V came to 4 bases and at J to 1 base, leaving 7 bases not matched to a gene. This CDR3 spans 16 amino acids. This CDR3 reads CASSSGAGGGTDTQYF. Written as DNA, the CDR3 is TGTGCCAGCAGTTCAGGGGCGGGGGGCGGCACAGATACGCAGTATTTT.

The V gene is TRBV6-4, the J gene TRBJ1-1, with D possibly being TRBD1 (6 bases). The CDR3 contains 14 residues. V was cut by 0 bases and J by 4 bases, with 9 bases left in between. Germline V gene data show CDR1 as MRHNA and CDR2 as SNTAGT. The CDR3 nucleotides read TGTGCCAGCAGTGACTCGGGGGGGCCCACTGAAGCTTTCTTT. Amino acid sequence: CASSDSGGPTEAFF.

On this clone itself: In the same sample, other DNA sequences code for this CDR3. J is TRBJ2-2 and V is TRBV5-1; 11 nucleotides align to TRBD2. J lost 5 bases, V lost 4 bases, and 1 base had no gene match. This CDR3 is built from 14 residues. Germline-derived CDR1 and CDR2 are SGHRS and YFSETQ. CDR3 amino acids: CASSRTSGTGELFF. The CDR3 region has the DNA TGCGCCAGCAGCCGGACTAGCGGGACCGGGGAGCTGTTTTTT. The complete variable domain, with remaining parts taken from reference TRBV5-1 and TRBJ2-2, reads KAGVTQTPRYLIKTRGQQVTLSCSPISGHRSVSWYQQTPGQGLQFLFEYFSETQRNKGNFPGRFSGRQFSNSRSEMNVSTLELGDSALYLCASSRTSGTGELFFGEGSRLTVL.

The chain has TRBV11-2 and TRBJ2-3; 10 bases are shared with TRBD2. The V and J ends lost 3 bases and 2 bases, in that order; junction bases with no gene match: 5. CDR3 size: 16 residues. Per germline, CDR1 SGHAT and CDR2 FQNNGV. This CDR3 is CASSFPLAGDTDTQYF. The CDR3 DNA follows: TGTGCCAGCAGCTTCCCGCTAGCGGGGGACACAGATACGCAGTATTTT.

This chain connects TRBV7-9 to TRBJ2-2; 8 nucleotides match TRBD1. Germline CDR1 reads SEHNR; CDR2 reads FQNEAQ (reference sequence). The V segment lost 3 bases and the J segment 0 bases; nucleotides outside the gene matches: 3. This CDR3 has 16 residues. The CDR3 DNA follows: TGTGCCAGCAGCTTCCCACAGGGGGCGAACACCGGGGAGCTGTTTTTT. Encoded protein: CASSFPQGANTGELFF.

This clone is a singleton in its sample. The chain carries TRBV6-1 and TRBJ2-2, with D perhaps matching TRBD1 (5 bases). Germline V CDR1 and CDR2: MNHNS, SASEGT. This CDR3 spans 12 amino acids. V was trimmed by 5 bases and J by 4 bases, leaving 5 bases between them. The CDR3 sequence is CASSQGTGELFF. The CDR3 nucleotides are TGTGCCAGCAGTCAGGGCACCGGGGAGCTGTTTTTT.